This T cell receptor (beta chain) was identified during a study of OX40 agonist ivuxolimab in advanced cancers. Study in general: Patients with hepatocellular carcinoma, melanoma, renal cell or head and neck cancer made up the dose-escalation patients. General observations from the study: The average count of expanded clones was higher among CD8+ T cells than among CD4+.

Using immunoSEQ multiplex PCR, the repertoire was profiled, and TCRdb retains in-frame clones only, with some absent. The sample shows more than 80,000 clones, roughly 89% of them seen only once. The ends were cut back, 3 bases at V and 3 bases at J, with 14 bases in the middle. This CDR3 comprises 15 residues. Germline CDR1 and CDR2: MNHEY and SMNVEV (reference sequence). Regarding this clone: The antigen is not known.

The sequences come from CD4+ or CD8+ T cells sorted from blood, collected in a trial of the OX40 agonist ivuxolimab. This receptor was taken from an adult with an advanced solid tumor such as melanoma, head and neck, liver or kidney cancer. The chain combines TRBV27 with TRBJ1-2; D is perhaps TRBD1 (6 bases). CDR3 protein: CASSLGQGTYYGYTF. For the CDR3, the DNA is TGTGCCAGCAGTTTGGGGCAGGGGACTTACTATGGCTACACCTTC.